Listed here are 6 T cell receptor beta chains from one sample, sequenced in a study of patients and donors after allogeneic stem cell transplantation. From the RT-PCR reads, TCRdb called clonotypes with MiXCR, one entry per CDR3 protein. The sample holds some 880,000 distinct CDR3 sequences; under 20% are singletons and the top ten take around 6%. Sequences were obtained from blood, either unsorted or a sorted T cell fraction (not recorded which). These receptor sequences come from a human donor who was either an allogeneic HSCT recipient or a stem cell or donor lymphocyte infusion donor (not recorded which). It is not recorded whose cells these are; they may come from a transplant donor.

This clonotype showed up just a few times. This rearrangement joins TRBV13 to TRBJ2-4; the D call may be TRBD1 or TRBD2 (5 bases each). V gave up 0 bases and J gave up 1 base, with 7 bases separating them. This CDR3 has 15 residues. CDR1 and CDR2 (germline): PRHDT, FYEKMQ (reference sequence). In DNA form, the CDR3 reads TGTGCCAGCAGCTTAGGATGGGGGGCCAAAAACATTCAGTACTTC. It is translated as CASSLGWGAKNIQYF.

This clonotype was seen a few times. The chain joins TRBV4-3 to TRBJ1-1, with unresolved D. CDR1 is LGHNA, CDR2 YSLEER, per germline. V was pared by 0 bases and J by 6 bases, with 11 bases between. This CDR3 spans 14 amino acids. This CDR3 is CASSQDPFGSEAFF. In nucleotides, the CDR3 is TGCGCCAGCAGCCAAGACCCATTTGGGTCTGAAGCTTTCTTT.

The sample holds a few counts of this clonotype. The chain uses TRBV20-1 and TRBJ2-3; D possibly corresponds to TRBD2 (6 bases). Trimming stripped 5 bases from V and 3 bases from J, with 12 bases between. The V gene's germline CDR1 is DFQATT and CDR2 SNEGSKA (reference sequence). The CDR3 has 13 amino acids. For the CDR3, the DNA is TGCAGTGCTTGGCTCGCGGGAACAGATACGCAGTATTTT. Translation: CSAWLAGTDTQYF.

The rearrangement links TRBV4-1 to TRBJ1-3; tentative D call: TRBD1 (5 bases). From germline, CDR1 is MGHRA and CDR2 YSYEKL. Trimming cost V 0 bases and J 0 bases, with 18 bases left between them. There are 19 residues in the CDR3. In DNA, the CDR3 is TGCGCCAGCAGCCAAGATCGGACACCCCCAGCCTACTCTGGAAACACCATATATTTT. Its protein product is CASSQDRTPPAYSGNTIYF.

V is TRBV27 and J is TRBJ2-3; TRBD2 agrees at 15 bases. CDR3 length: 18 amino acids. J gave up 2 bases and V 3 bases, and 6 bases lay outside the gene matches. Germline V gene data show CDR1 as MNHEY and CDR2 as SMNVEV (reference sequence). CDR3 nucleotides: TGTGCCAGCAGTTTCGGGACTAGCGGGGGGACCACCACAGATACGCAGTATTTT. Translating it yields CASSFGTSGGTTTDTQYF.

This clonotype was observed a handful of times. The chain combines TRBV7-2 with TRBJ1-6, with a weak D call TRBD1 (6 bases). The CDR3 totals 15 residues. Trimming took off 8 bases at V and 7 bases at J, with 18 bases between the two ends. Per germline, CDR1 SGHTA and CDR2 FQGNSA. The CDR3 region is CASRPPGGRNSPLHF. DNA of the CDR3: TGTGCCAGCCGCCCCCCCGGGGGCCGGAATTCACCCCTCCACTTT.